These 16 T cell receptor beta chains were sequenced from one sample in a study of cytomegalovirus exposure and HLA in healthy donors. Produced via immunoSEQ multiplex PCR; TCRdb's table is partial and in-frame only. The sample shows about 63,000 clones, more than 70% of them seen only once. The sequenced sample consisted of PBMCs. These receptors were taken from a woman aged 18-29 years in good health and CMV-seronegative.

The CDR3 nucleotides are TGTGCCAGCAGCTTAGTCCAGGACTCCTACGAGCAGTACTTC. Protein sequence: CASSLVQDSYEQYF. The chain has TRBV7-8 and TRBJ2-7; D call uncertain. In germline, CDR1 is SGHVS, CDR2 FQNEAQ. Trimming took 1 base from V and 0 from J, leaving 7 bases between them. This CDR3 contains 14 residues.

CDR3: CASSLSWQVNEQFF. Written as DNA, the CDR3 is TGTGCCAGCAGCTTATCATGGCAGGTCAATGAGCAGTTCTTC. The genes are TRBV7-2 and TRBJ2-1; no definite D call. The germline gives CDR1 SGHTA, CDR2 FQGNSA. Between the trimmed V and J ends, which lost 2 bases and 6 bases, there was a span of 11 bases. This CDR3 spans 14 amino acids. Using reference TRBV7-2 and TRBJ2-1 for the parts outside the CDR3, the full variable domain is GAGVSQSPSNKVTEKGKDVELRCDPISGHTALYWYRQSLGQGLEFLIYFQGNSAPDKSGLPSDRFSAERTGGSVSTLTIQRTQQEDSAVYLCASSLSWQVNEQFFGPGTRLTVL.

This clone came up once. CDR3 coding DNA: TGCGCCAGCAGCATACCAGACAGGGACTCTGGAAACACCATATATTTT. Residues: CASSIPDRDSGNTIYF. The V gene is TRBV5-1, the J gene TRBJ1-3; 7 bases agree with TRBD1. V was clipped by 4 bases and J by 0 bases; unmatched bases: 7. CDR1 is SGHRS and CDR2 is YFSETQ in the germline V gene. The CDR3 has 16 residues.

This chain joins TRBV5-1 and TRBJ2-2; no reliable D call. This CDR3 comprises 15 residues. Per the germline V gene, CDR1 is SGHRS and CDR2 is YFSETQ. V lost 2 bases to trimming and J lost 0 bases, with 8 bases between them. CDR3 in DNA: TGCGCCAGCAGCTTACAGTCGGCGAACACCGGGGAGCTGTTTTTT. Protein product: CASSLQSANTGELFF. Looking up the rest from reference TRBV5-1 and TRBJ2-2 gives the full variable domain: KAGVTQTPRYLIKTRGQQVTLSCSPISGHRSVSWYQQTPGQGLQFLFEYFSETQRNKGNFPGRFSGRQFSNSRSEMNVSTLELGDSALYLCASSLQSANTGELFFGEGSRLTVL.

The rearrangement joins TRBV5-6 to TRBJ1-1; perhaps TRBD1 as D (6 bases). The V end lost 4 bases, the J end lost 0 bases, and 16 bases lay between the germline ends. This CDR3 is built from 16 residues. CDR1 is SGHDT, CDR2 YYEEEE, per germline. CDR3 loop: CASSPAGGQLNTEAFF. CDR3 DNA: TGTGCCAGCAGCCCCGCGGGGGGGCAGCTGAACACTGAAGCTTTCTTT.

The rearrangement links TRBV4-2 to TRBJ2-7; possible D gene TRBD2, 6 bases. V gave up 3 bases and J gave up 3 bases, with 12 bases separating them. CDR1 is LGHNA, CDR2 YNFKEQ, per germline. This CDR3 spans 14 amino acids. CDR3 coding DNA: TGTGCCAGCAGCCAGGGACTTTCCTACTACGAGCAGTACTTC. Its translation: CASSQGLSYYEQYF.

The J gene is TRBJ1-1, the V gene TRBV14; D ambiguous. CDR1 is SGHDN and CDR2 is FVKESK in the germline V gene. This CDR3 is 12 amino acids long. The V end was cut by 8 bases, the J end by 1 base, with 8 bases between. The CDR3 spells CASQTRNTEAFF. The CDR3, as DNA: TGTGCCAGCCAAACACGGAACACTGAAGCTTTCTTT.

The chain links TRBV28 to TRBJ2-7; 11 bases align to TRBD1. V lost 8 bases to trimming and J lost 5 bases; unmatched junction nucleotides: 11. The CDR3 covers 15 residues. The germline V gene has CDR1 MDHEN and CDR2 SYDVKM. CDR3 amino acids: CASLTRDRGFHEQYF. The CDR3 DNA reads TGTGCCAGCCTCACCCGGGACAGGGGGTTTCACGAGCAGTACTTC.

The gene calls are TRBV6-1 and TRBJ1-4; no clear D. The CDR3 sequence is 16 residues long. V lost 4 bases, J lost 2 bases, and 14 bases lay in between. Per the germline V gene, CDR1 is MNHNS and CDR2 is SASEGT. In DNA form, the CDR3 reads TGTGCCAGCAGTGGCAGGATAGGCTCCACTAATGAAAAACTGTTTTTT. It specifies CASSGRIGSTNEKLFF.

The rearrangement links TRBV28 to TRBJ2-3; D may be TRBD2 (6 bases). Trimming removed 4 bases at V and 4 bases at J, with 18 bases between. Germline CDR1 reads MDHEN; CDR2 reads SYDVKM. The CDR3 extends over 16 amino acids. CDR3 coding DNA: TGTGCCAGCAGTTCCCAGACTAGGGAGTCGTCAGATACGCAGTATTTT. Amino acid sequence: CASSSQTRESSDTQYF.

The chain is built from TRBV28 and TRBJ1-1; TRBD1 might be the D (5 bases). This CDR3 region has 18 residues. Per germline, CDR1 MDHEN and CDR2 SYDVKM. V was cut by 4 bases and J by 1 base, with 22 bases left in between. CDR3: CASSSLGTRGKWNTEAFF. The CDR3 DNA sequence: TGTGCCAGCAGTTCCCTGGGAACAAGGGGTAAATGGAACACTGAAGCTTTCTTT.

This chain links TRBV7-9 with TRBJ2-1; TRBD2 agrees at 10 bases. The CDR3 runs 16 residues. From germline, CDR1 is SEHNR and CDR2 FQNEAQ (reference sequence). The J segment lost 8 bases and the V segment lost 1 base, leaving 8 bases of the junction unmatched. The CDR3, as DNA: TGTGCCAGCAGCTTAGGTCTAGCGGGAGTAGTAGATGAGCAGTTCTTC. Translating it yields CASSLGLAGVVDEQFF.

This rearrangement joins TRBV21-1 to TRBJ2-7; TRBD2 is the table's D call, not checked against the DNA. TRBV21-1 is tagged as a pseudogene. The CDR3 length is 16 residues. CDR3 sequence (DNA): TGTGCCAGCAGCAGGTCGTGGCGGGGAAGCTCCTACGAGCAGTACTTC. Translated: CASSRSWRGSSYEQYF.

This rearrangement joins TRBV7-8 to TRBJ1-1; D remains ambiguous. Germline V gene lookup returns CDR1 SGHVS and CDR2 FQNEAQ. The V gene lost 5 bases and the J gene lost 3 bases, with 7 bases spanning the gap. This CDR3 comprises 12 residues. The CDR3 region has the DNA TGTGCCAGCAGCACCCGGGACACTGAAGCTTTCTTT. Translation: CASSTRDTEAFF.

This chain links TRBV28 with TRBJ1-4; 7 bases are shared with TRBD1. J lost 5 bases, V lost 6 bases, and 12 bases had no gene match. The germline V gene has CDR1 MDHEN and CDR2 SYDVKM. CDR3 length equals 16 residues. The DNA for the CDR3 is TGTGCCAGCAGCCGTGGGACAGCGGGTGGCAATGAAAAACTGTTTTTT. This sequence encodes CASSRGTAGGNEKLFF. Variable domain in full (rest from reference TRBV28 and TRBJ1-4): DVKVTQSSRYLVKRTGEKVFLECVQDMDHENMFWYRQDPGLGLRLIYFSYDVKMKEKGDIPEGYSVSREKKERFSLILESASTNQTSMYLCASSRGTAGGNEKLFFGSGTQLSVL.

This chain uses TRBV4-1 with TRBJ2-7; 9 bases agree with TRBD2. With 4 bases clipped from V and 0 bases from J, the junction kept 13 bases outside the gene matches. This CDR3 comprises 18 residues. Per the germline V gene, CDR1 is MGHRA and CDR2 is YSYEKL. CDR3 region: CASSPRGGRGRSSYEQYF. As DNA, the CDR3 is TGCGCCAGCAGCCCCAGGGGCGGGAGGGGACGGAGCTCCTACGAGCAGTACTTC.